A selection of T cell receptor beta chains follows, all from one sample in a study of CD8 T cells in Susac syndrome. TCRdb called the immunoSEQ multiplex PCR reads again in MiXCR, with one record for every CDR3 protein. The table has 45,000 to 60,000 distinct CDR3 sequences, 80% to 95% seen once; the top ten hold around 0.42%. What was sequenced was CD8+ T cells from PBMCs. The receptor source for this set is a human donor in good health. CDR3s include the opening cysteine and the closing phenylalanine or tryptophan. A D gene is named only where the DNA matches it firmly. Size is stated for part of the rows, as once, few or many counts, or as a class when the clone is expanded.

J: TRBJ2-3; V: TRBV7-9; D: -; size: -; DNA: TGTGCCAGCAGCCCCCCGGATACGCAGTATTTT; CDR3: CASSPPDTQYF
J: TRBJ2-7; V: TRBV6-2/TRBV6-3; D: -; size: once; DNA: TGTGCCAGCACCGATACAGTGATCCTGACCTCCTACGAGCAGTACTTC; CDR3: CASTDTVILTSYEQYF
J: TRBJ2-1; V: TRBV3-1; D: TRBD2; size: -; DNA: TGTGCCAGCAGCCAAGACCCAGCGGGAGAGGGCAATGAGCAGTTCTTC; CDR3: CASSQDPAGEGNEQFF
J: TRBJ2-7; V: TRBV11-2; D: TRBD1; size: -; DNA: TGTGCCAGCAGCTTCGGGACAGGGAGTTACGAGCAGTACTTC; CDR3: CASSFGTGSYEQYF
J: TRBJ2-3; V: TRBV27; D: -; size: -; DNA: TGTGCCAGCAGTTTATCTTCTATGAGGGCGCAGTATTTT; CDR3: CASSLSSMRAQYF
J: TRBJ2-5; V: TRBV20-1; D: -; size: -; DNA: TGCAGTGCTAGAGTCCGGGGCCCAAGGGGGGAGACCCAGTACTTC; CDR3: CSARVRGPRGETQYF
J: TRBJ2-3; V: TRBV19; D: -; size: once; DNA: TGTGCCAGTACCTCGGGATGGCATGGAGATACGCAGTATTTT; CDR3: CASTSGWHGDTQYF
J: TRBJ1-2; V: TRBV29-1; D: -; size: -; DNA: TGCAGCGTTGAATGGGCGGGCCCCTATGGCTACACCTTC; CDR3: CSVEWAGPYGYTF
J: TRBJ2-1; V: TRBV4-1; D: TRBD2; size: -; DNA: TGCGCCAGCAGCCAAAAATGGTCTAGCGGGTCCTTTTACAATGAGCAGTTCTTC; CDR3: CASSQKWSSGSFYNEQFF
J: TRBJ1-2; V: TRBV29-1; D: -; size: -; DNA: TGCAGCGTTGATGAGGGCACCTATGGCTACACCTTC; CDR3: CSVDEGTYGYTF
J: TRBJ2-1; V: TRBV9; D: TRBD2; size: -; DNA: TGTGCCAGCAGCGTAGCCCGACTAGCGGGCTACAATGAGCAGTTCTTC; CDR3: CASSVARLAGYNEQFF
J: TRBJ1-1; V: TRBV10-3; D: -; size: -; DNA: TGTGCCATCAGTGGCCGGGGGCACAACACTGAAGCTTTCTTT; CDR3: CAISGRGHNTEAFF
J: TRBJ1-5; V: TRBV27; D: -; size: -; DNA: TGTGCCAGCAGACCAGGGGTAGTAGGTCAGCCCCAGCATTTT; CDR3: CASRPGVVGQPQHF
J: TRBJ1-1; V: TRBV12-3/TRBV12-4; D: TRBD1; size: -; DNA: TGTGCCAGCAGCCGACAGGGGGCTAGCACTGAAGCTTTCTTT; CDR3: CASSRQGASTEAFF
J: TRBJ2-5; V: TRBV13; D: TRBD1; size: -; DNA: TGTGCCAGCAGCCCGTCCGGGACAGGGGTCGAGACCCAGTACTTC; CDR3: CASSPSGTGVETQYF
J: TRBJ2-1; V: TRBV19; D: TRBD2; size: -; DNA: TGTGCCAGTAGACGAGCTAGCGGGTTTTATGAGCAGTTCTTC; CDR3: CASRRASGFYEQFF
J: TRBJ2-1; V: TRBV29-1; D: -; size: -; DNA: TGCAGCGTTGAAGGGTTAGCTAGCGCCCCTAGCTCCTACAATGAGCAGTTCTTC; CDR3: CSVEGLASAPSSYNEQFF
J: TRBJ2-7; V: TRBV11-2; D: -; size: -; DNA: TGTGCCAGCAGCTTAGTAGTATACGAGCAGTACTTC; CDR3: CASSLVVYEQYF
J: TRBJ2-1; V: TRBV30; D: TRBD2; size: -; DNA: TGTGCCTGGAGTAAACTAGCGGGATACAATGAGCAGTTCTTC; CDR3: CAWSKLAGYNEQFF
J: TRBJ2-1; V: TRBV9; D: -; size: -; DNA: TGTGCCAGCAGCTCCCGACGGGGTGAGCAGTTCTTC; CDR3: CASSSRRGEQFF
J: TRBJ2-7; V: TRBV29-1; D: -; size: -; DNA: TGCAGCGTTGAAGATGGGAGTATAGGGTTCCACTACGAGCAGTACTTC; CDR3: CSVEDGSIGFHYEQYF
J: TRBJ2-7; V: TRBV14; D: -; size: -; DNA: TGTGCCAGCAGCCACGGGAGCGGCTACGAGCAGTACTTC; CDR3: CASSHGSGYEQYF
J: TRBJ2-7; V: TRBV5-6; D: -; size: -; DNA: TGTGCCAGCAGCTTGAGAACGGCCGCCTTCGAGCAGTACTTC; CDR3: CASSLRTAAFEQYF
J: TRBJ2-5; V: TRBV7-2; D: -; size: -; DNA: TGTGCCAGCAGCTTAGTCGGAGGGGACTCCTTGACGACCCAGTACTTC; CDR3: CASSLVGGDSLTTQYF
J: TRBJ2-2; V: TRBV30; D: -; size: few; DNA: TGTGCCTACTCGGGACTGAGGGCCGGGGAGCTGTTTTTT; CDR3: CAYSGLRAGELFF
J: TRBJ1-2; V: TRBV5-1; D: TRBD1; size: -; DNA: TGCGCCAGCAGCTGGGAACCGGGACAGGGGGCTTATGGCTACACCTTC; CDR3: CASSWEPGQGAYGYTF
J: TRBJ2-7; V: TRBV5-1; D: -; size: few; DNA: TGCGCCAGCAGCGAACAGGGCTACGAGCAGTACTTC; CDR3: CASSEQGYEQYF
J: TRBJ2-7; V: TRBV2; D: TRBD2; size: -; DNA: TGTGCCAGCAGACCCGGACTAGCGGGAGAGACCGAGCAGTACTTC; CDR3: CASRPGLAGETEQYF
J: TRBJ2-7; V: TRBV27; D: TRBD2; size: -; DNA: TGTGCCAGCAGCGCGACGAAGCGGGAGTTCTACGAGCAGTACTTC; CDR3: CASSATKREFYEQYF
J: TRBJ2-3; V: TRBV6-6; D: -; size: once; DNA: TGTGCCAGCAGTGACAAAGATACGCAGTATTTT; CDR3: CASSDKDTQYF
J: TRBJ2-1; V: TRBV13; D: -; size: -; DNA: TGTGCCAGCAGCTTTATCGGGACCTTATACAATGAGCAGTTCTTC; CDR3: CASSFIGTLYNEQFF
J: TRBJ1-1; V: TRBV6-6; D: -; size: -; DNA: TGTGCCAGCAGTTACTCGCCGGGGGACAACACTGAAGCTTTCTTT; CDR3: CASSYSPGDNTEAFF
J: TRBJ1-1; V: TRBV11-2; D: -; size: -; DNA: TGTGCCAGCAGCTTAGGCACTGAAGCTTTCTTT; CDR3: CASSLGTEAFF
J: TRBJ1-5; V: TRBV27; D: -; size: -; DNA: TGTGCCAGCGGCCAGCCCCAGCATTTT; CDR3: CASGQPQHF
J: TRBJ1-1; V: TRBV30; D: -; size: -; DNA: TGTGCCTGGAGTGTAGTCTACACTGAAGCTTTCTTT; CDR3: CAWSVVYTEAFF
J: TRBJ1-1; V: TRBV7-9; D: -; size: -; DNA: TGTGCCAGCAGCTCCCGCAGGCTCCCCTCCGAAGCTTTCTTT; CDR3: CASSSRRLPSEAFF
J: TRBJ2-7; V: TRBV7-2; D: TRBD2; size: -; DNA: TGTGCCAGCAGCTTAAGCCCAGCCGCGGGAGTAAGCGAGCAGTACTTC; CDR3: CASSLSPAAGVSEQYF
J: TRBJ1-5; V: TRBV19; D: -; size: -; DNA: TGTGCCAGTAGTTTGGGGGGGCTCCAGCCCCAGCATTTT; CDR3: CASSLGGLQPQHF
J: TRBJ1-1; V: TRBV7-9; D: TRBD1; size: -; DNA: TGTGCCAGCAGCGGGGGACAGGTTCTGAACACTGAAGCTTTCTTT; CDR3: CASSGGQVLNTEAFF
J: TRBJ2-3; V: TRBV7-9; D: -; size: -; DNA: TGTGCCAGCAGCTCCCCCCCGGACAACCTCGGGGATACGCAGTATTTT; CDR3: CASSSPPDNLGDTQYF
J: TRBJ1-1; V: TRBV12-3/TRBV12-4; D: -; size: -; DNA: TGTGCCAGCAGTTTAGGGGTCATTGGGGATCGGAACACTGAAGCTTTCTTT; CDR3: CASSLGVIGDRNTEAFF
J: TRBJ2-7; V: TRBV19; D: TRBD2; size: -; DNA: TGTGCCAGTAGTCCCGGGACTAGCGGTCTCTACGAGCAGTACTTC; CDR3: CASSPGTSGLYEQYF
J: TRBJ2-2; V: TRBV27; D: -; size: -; DNA: TGTGCCAGCAGTGCTAGGCCCCCTATTTACACCGGGGAGCTGTTTTTT; CDR3: CASSARPPIYTGELFF
J: TRBJ2-3; V: TRBV5-1; D: -; size: -; DNA: TGCGCCAGCAGCCCCCTGGGGGTCAGAGATACGCAGTATTTT; CDR3: CASSPLGVRDTQYF
J: TRBJ1-6; V: TRBV4-1; D: -; size: -; DNA: TGCGCCAGCAGCGAAGGAGAACTCGGAGGGTCCTATAATTCACCCCTCCACTTT; CDR3: CASSEGELGGSYNSPLHF
J: TRBJ2-3; V: TRBV11-2; D: -; size: -; DNA: TGTGCCAGCAGCTCGGCGCTCCCCTCTGGGGATACGCAGTATTTT; CDR3: CASSSALPSGDTQYF
J: TRBJ2-1; V: TRBV19; D: -; size: -; DNA: TGTGCCAGTAGGGGAAGAGGGGGGCATAGTCCGTTCTTC; CDR3: CASRGRGGHSPFF
J: TRBJ2-2; V: TRBV5-1; D: -; size: -; DNA: TGCGCCAGCAGCTCCGACGTTAGGGATCGGACCGGGGAGCTGTTTTTT; CDR3: CASSSDVRDRTGELFF
J: TRBJ2-4; V: TRBV19; D: -; size: -; DNA: TGTGCCAGTAATGGGCGACATTGGATCTCGGAGGACATTCAGTACTTC; CDR3: CASNGRHWISEDIQYF
J: TRBJ2-1; V: TRBV6-4; D: -; size: -; DNA: TGTGCCAGCAGCTTGACTAGAGTGAATGAGCAGTTCTTC; CDR3: CASSLTRVNEQFF
J: TRBJ1-4; V: TRBV4-3; D: -; size: -; DNA: TGCGCCAGCAGCCAGGAGAGACAAATTAGAACTGAAAAACTGTTTTTT; CDR3: CASSQERQIRTEKLFF
J: TRBJ2-1; V: TRBV15; D: TRBD2; size: -; DNA: TGTGCCACCAGCTTCTCTTACTCTAGCGGGAGCCGTTACAATGAGCAGTTCTTC; CDR3: CATSFSYSSGSRYNEQFF
J: TRBJ2-7; V: TRBV11-2; D: -; size: -; DNA: TGTGCCAGCAGCCTAATAGGGGGACCCGAGCAGTACTTC; CDR3: CASSLIGGPEQYF
J: TRBJ2-1; V: TRBV7-9; D: TRBD2; size: -; DNA: TGTGCCAGCAGCTTACCGGGACTAGCGGGAGAAAGGTTCTTC; CDR3: CASSLPGLAGERFF
J: TRBJ2-7; V: TRBV6-1; D: TRBD1; size: -; DNA: TGTGCCAGCAGTGAAGCCTACCGGACAGGGAACTCCTACGAGCAGTACTTC; CDR3: CASSEAYRTGNSYEQYF